The rows below give T cell receptor beta chains drawn from one sample of a study of T cell repertoires in cytomegalovirus infection. Antigen specificity for these receptors is unknown. TCRdb reprocessed the reads via MiXCR and lists one record per CDR3 protein. This repertoire shows some 350,000 distinct CDR3 sequences, almost 30% found once; its top ten account for roughly 20%. Material: cultured PBMCs, obtained from culture after CMV antigen stimulation. Receptors originate from a human donor in good health (CMV status not recorded). Some clones in this sample may be carry-over from other donors' samples. CDR3s include the opening cysteine and the closing phenylalanine or tryptophan. The D gene is left open where the match is weak. The listing skips clone size in some rows; elsewhere it reads once, few, many or a size class.

TRBD1	-	TRBV7-8	TRBJ1-1	TGTGCCAGCAGATTGGACAGGGGATACACTGAAGCTTTCTTT	CASRLDRGYTEAFF
TRBD2	-	TRBV20-1	TRBJ2-2	TGCAGTGCTAGGGTAGCGGGAGTGAACACCGGGGAGCTGTTTTTT	CSARVAGVNTGELFF
-	-	TRBV7-6	TRBJ2-3	TGTGCCAGCAGCCCCCCGGGGGTGGCGGAGAGCACAGATACGCAGTATTTT	CASSPPGVAESTDTQYF
-	-	TRBV29-1	TRBJ2-1	TGCAGCGTTGAAACGGGCGGAGTACAGGGAACATACAATGAGCAGTTCTTC	CSVETGGVQGTYNEQFF
-	few	TRBV20-1	TRBJ1-1	TGCAGTGCTGGGCGGGAAGCCACCGAAGCTTTCTTT	CSAGREATEAFF
-	-	TRBV12-3/TRBV12-4	TRBJ1-1	TGTGCCAGCAGGGCATCCGGTAACACTGAAGCTTTCTTT	CASRASGNTEAFF
-	-	TRBV27	TRBJ2-6	TGTGCCAGCAGACAAGAGAGCTCTGGGGCCAACGTCCTGACTTTC	CASRQESSGANVLTF
TRBD1	-	TRBV11-2	TRBJ1-5	TGTGCCAGCAGCCTCAACAGGGGTAATCAGCCCCAGCATTTT	CASSLNRGNQPQHF
TRBD1	-	TRBV12-3/TRBV12-4	TRBJ1-6	TGTGCCAGCAGACCCGACAGGGACAATTCACCCCTCCACTTT	CASRPDRDNSPLHF
-	-	TRBV28	TRBJ1-6	TGTGCCAGCAGCTTTGAGGGTAGAGGCTCACCCCTCCACTTT	CASSFEGRGSPLHF
-	-	TRBV18	TRBJ2-5	TGTGCCAGCTCACCAACTAGGGGGGAGACCCAGTACTTC	CASSPTRGETQYF
-	-	TRBV27	TRBJ2-5	TGTGCCAGCAGCCCGCCACAGGGACGCGGAGAGACCCAGTACTTC	CASSPPQGRGETQYF
-	-	TRBV18	TRBJ1-4	TGTGCCAGCTCGCCTGACAGACTAACTAATGAAAAACTGTTTTTT	CASSPDRLTNEKLFF
-	-	TRBV27	TRBJ1-5	TGTGCCAGCAGCCGGTTCAATAGCAATCAGCCCCAGCATTTT	CASSRFNSNQPQHF
-	few	TRBV20-1	TRBJ2-5	TGCAGTGCCGATCGGGTTCCTAAAGAGACCCAGTACTTC	CSADRVPKETQYF
-	-	TRBV19	TRBJ1-5	TGTGCCAGTAGTATTAGGGCCGAACAGCCCCAGCATTTT	CASSIRAEQPQHF
TRBD1	few	TRBV7-2	TRBJ2-7	TGTGCCAGCAGCTTAGATGACAGGGGCTACGAGCAGTACTTC	CASSLDDRGYEQYF
-	few	TRBV4-2	TRBJ1-1	TGTGCCAGCAGCCGCATGGTGGGCAACACTGAAGCTTTCTTT	CASSRMVGNTEAFF
-	-	TRBV10-3	TRBJ1-6	TGTGCCACCCAGGGGACGGACAGCTCCTATAATTCACCCCTCCACTTT	CATQGTDSSYNSPLHF
-	few	TRBV12-3/TRBV12-4	TRBJ1-1	TGTGCCAGCAGTTGGTCTTCAACGAACACTGAAGCTTTCTTT	CASSWSSTNTEAFF
-	few	TRBV7-9	TRBJ2-4	TGTGCCAGCAGCTTGGCGGGCACAGCCAAAAACATTCAGTACTTC	CASSLAGTAKNIQYF
TRBD2	many	TRBV6-4	TRBJ2-3	TGTGCCAGCAGCCGAAGCGGGGAACCCACAGATACGCAGTATTTT	CASSRSGEPTDTQYF
-	many	TRBV6-1	TRBJ2-5	TGTGCCAGCAGTCCCGGGGGAGAGACCCAGTACTTC	CASSPGGETQYF
-	-	TRBV19	TRBJ2-4	TGTGCCAGTAGCCTACAGGGCTCCCGGTTGGAGTACTTC	CASSLQGSRLEYF
-	many	TRBV7-9	TRBJ1-4	TGTGCCAGCAGCTTAGGGACACGAGAAAAACTGTTTTTT	CASSLGTREKLFF
-	-	TRBV20-1	TRBJ2-4	TGCAGTGCTCGGCCTGACGCCCAATCCCTTGCCAAAAACATTCAGTACTTC	CSARPDAQSLAKNIQYF
-	-	TRBV10-1	TRBJ2-5	TGCGCCAGCGGCTCGCGGGGTTTCCAAGAGACCCAGTACTTC	CASGSRGFQETQYF
-	few	TRBV30	TRBJ1-5	TGTGCCTGGAGTTATAAGGGTCCGAATCAGCCCCAGCATTTT	CAWSYKGPNQPQHF
-	few	TRBV30	TRBJ1-3	TGTGCCTGGAGTAAAGGCAGGGCCTCTGGAAACACCATATATTTT	CAWSKGRASGNTIYF
-	few	TRBV12-3/TRBV12-4	TRBJ2-1	TGTGCCAGCAAGGATGACACGGGGAATGAGCAGTTCTTC	CASKDDTGNEQFF
-	-	TRBV19	TRBJ2-7	TGTGCCAGTAGTAGTGGGGGCCACGAGCAGTACTTC	CASSSGGHEQYF
TRBD1	once	TRBV5-6	TRBJ1-1	TGTGCCAGCAGCACAGGGGAGGTAGAAGCTTTCTTT	CASSTGEVEAFF
-	few	TRBV19	TRBJ1-6	TGTGCCAGTAGTTTTGGACAGAGCTCCTATAATTCACCCCTCCACTTT	CASSFGQSSYNSPLHF
-	many	TRBV7-2	TRBJ2-5	TGTGCCAGCAGCTTAGCGAGTAGCGGTCTTCAAGAGACCCAGTACTTC	CASSLASSGLQETQYF
-	-	TRBV19	TRBJ1-1	TGTGCCAGTAAGGTCGTCCGGGGACAAGGGCAAACTGAAGCTTTCTTT	CASKVVRGQGQTEAFF
TRBD1	-	TRBV19	TRBJ1-2	TGTGCCACTGGACAGGTTTATAGCTATGGCTACACCTTC	CATGQVYSYGYTF
-	few	TRBV19	TRBJ2-5	TGTGCCAGTAGTATTCAAGGGGGGGGCCAAGAGACCCAGTACTTC	CASSIQGGGQETQYF
TRBD1	many	TRBV12-3/TRBV12-4	TRBJ1-2	TGTGCCAGCAGTGCCGGACAGGCTTTTAACTATGGCTACACCTTC	CASSAGQAFNYGYTF
TRBD1	many	TRBV7-8	TRBJ1-2	TGTGCCAGCAGCCCCACCGGGACAGGGGATAACTATGGCTACACCTTC	CASSPTGTGDNYGYTF
TRBD2	few	TRBV7-2	TRBJ2-1	TGTGCCAGCAGCTTAAGCGGGGGGGCCTACAATGAGCAGTTCTTC	CASSLSGGAYNEQFF
TRBD1	-	TRBV6-2/TRBV6-3	TRBJ2-1	TGTGCCAGCAAAACACAGGGGCTCCATGAGCAGTTCTTC	CASKTQGLHEQFF
-	many	TRBV5-4	TRBJ1-1	TGTGCCAGCAGCGGAGTGGACCGGACTGAAGCTTTCTTT	CASSGVDRTEAFF
-	-	TRBV7-8	TRBJ1-1	TGTGCCAGCAGCGGGCAACTTGGGAACACTGAAGCTTTCTTT	CASSGQLGNTEAFF
TRBD1	-	TRBV11-2	TRBJ1-1	TGTGCCAGCAGCTTTTGGGACAGGGCAATGAACACTGAAGCTTTCTTT	CASSFWDRAMNTEAFF
-	few	TRBV28	TRBJ2-5	TGTGCCAGCACAGGGGGGCAAGAGACCCAGTACTTC	CASTGGQETQYF
-	-	TRBV28	TRBJ2-3	TGTGCCAGCAGTTTAGGTCAACCCGGCACAGATACGCAGTATTTT	CASSLGQPGTDTQYF
TRBD2	-	TRBV27	TRBJ2-2	TGTGCCAGCAGTGCCCTTAGCGGGGAGAACACCGGGGAGCTGTTTTTT	CASSALSGENTGELFF
-	many	TRBV7-2	TRBJ1-2	TGTGCCAGCAGCAACCGGGGCCTTGACGGCGGCTACACCTTC	CASSNRGLDGGYTF
-	few	TRBV4-1	TRBJ1-1	TGCGCCAGCAGCCGAGATTCACAGGTCCTGAACACTGAAGCTTTCTTT	CASSRDSQVLNTEAFF
TRBD1	once	TRBV4-1	TRBJ1-5	TGTGCCAGCAGCCCAGGGACAGGGCTTCAGCCCCAGCATTTT	CASSPGTGLQPQHF
-	few	TRBV6-5	TRBJ2-7	TGTGCCAACATCTTAGGGACGGAGCTTTTC	CANILGTELF
-	few	TRBV6-2/TRBV6-3	TRBJ2-2	TGTGCCAGCAGAACTAGCAGCACCGGGGAGCTGTTTTTT	CASRTSSTGELFF
-	many	TRBV14	TRBJ1-6	TGTGCCAGCAGCCAAGTTGGCAGGGATAATTCACCCCTCCACTTT	CASSQVGRDNSPLHF
-	few	TRBV7-2	TRBJ2-1	TGTGCCAGCAGCTTAATGGGGGAATACAATGAGCAGTTCTTC	CASSLMGEYNEQFF
TRBD2	-	TRBV19	TRBJ2-1	TGTGCCAGTACCTTCGGGACTAGCGGGAGCGAGGAGCAGTTCTTC	CASTFGTSGSEEQFF
-	-	TRBV7-6	TRBJ1-4	TGTACCAGCAGCCGAAGCACCGGGACATTTGCAACTAATGAAAAACTGTTTTTT	CTSSRSTGTFATNEKLFF
-	-	TRBV29-1	TRBJ2-4	TGCAGCGTTGGGCGCCTTTCGAAGGACGGTGCGAACATTCAGTACTTC	CSVGRLSKDGANIQYF
-	-	TRBV20-1	TRBJ1-2	TGCAGTGCTAGCGAACAGGGCTATGGCTACACCTTC	CSASEQGYGYTF
-	-	TRBV2	TRBJ1-2	TGTGCCTCCGGCGAGGGATCTCCTAACTATGGCTACACCTTC	CASGEGSPNYGYTF